This TCR beta chain was identified during a study of spatial heterogeneity in lung cancer. On the study more broadly: Compared with alpha-chain sequences, beta-chain sequences were consistently detected in greater numbers. Unique TCR and UMI combinations averaged more than ten appearances each in raw reads.

This clonotype rates as medium-sized (0.01 to 0.1%). Being off target in a library aimed at alpha chains, this beta chain has a size of little meaning. As for time point: sample taken at primary tumor resection. Frozen PBMC, nontumor lung or tumor provided whole RNA, which was sequenced unsorted. Patients with untreated early-stage non-small cell lung cancer, numbering around 71, were the donors. Every cDNA TCR molecule received its own unique molecular identifier. TCRdb processed the 5' RACE reads anew with MiXCR; each CDR3 protein has one entry. The table has approximately 7,800 distinct CDR3 sequences, about 8.6% seen once. This CDR3 has 13 amino acids. The V segment lost 7 bases and the J segment 7 bases; nucleotides outside the gene matches: 11. Germline values: CDR1 SQVTM, CDR2 ANQGSEA.

The TCR sequence derives from a male donor with early-stage non-small cell lung cancer. This rearrangement joins TRBV29-1 to TRBJ2-7, with TRBD1 matching over 9 bases. Sequenced material: PBMCs, taken at surgery. The CDR3 DNA sequence: TGCAGCGCTGCCGGGACAGGGAGGGAAGAGCAGTACTTC. This encodes CSAAGTGREEQYF.